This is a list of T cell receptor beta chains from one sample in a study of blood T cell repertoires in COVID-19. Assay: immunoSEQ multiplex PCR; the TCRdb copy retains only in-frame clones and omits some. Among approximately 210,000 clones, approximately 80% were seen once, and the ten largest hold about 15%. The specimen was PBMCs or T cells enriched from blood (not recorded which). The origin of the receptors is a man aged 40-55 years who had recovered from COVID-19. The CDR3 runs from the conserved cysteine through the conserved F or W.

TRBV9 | CASSPSRTAPYGYTF
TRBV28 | CASTPRAPRGAFF
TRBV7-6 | CASSPPVNTEAFF
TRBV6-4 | CASSEGTGGGTDTQYF
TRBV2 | CASSDNSGVVYGYTF
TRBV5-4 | CASSAPAKGTYEQYF
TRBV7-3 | CASSLGVGSFYEQFF
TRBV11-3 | CASSLSSGRELGSTQYF
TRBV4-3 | CASSLLTPGQGGETQYF
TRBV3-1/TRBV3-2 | CASSQDTVEAFF
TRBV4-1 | CASSQFLYGEIRNEQYF
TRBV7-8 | CASSLVAGGLDTQYF
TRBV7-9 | CASSSSTDTQYF
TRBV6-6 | CASSYGQGAQPQHF
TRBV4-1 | CASSQRGGSNTGELFF
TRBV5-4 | CASSPTGTPDTQYF
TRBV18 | CASSPSGYDGTEAFF
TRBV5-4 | CASKELAGSMNEQFF
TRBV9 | CASSVVPSRYTGELFF
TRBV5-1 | CASSLGVPTDTQYF
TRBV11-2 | CASSPSPGVYTGELFF
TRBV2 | CASSPSLNQPQHF
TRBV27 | CASSFRPGGHTEAFF
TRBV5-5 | CASTRETTNEKLFF
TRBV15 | CATSRGHNYGYTF
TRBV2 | CASRVELNSNQPQHF
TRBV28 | CASSRTSSAGELFF
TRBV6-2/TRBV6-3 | CASSYAYRGSNQPQHF
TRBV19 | CASNRVAGEAFF
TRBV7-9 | CASSPPDRGAPLVF
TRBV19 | CASSIDRGNQPQHF
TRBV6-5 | CASYRTGLSYEQYF
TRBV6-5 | CASKLTSGFTGELFF